This T cell receptor (beta chain) came from a study of OX40 agonist ivuxolimab in advanced cancers. Measured with immunoSEQ multiplex PCR; TCRdb has only the in-frame clones, and not every one. The sample comprises roughly 60,000 clones, about 82% of which are singletons, and around 2.5% rests with the top ten. Germline V gives CDR1 LNHDA, CDR2 SQIVND (reference sequence). CDR3 length: 16 amino acids. The V gene end was trimmed by 6 bases and the J gene end by 1 base; junction bases not matched to a gene: 8. The sample consisted of CD4+ or CD8+ T cells sorted from blood, taken in a trial of the OX40 agonist ivuxolimab. The receptor was derived from an adult with an advanced solid tumor such as melanoma, head and neck, liver or kidney cancer. The rearrangement links TRBV19 to TRBJ2-5; 10 positions match TRBD2. This chain's CDR3 is CASSPSGGSFQETQYF. The DNA of the CDR3 is TGTGCCAGTAGCCCTAGCGGGGGCAGCTTCCAAGAGACCCAGTACTTC.